This T cell receptor (beta chain) appears in the sequencing data of a study of OX40 agonist ivuxolimab in advanced cancers. The study, taken as a whole, reports: The antigens recognized by the expanded peripheral T cells, that is their antigen specificity, were not determined.

The CDR3 is 15 residues long. Germline V gene sequence: CDR1 SGHDN, CDR2 FVKESK. V lost 4 bases and J lost 8; bases outside the gene matches: 5. To note about this clone: The antigen is unknown.

Sequencing was performed with immunoSEQ multiplex PCR; in TCRdb, only in-frame clones are kept and a portion is missing. The repertoire includes approximately 19,000 clones, about nine tenths of them detected once, and 20% to 25% sits in the top ten. V usage is TRBV14 and J usage is TRBJ2-1; TRBD2 matches at 13 bases. This TCR came from an adult with an advanced solid tumor such as melanoma, head and neck, liver or kidney cancer. This material consisted of CD4+ or CD8+ T cells sorted from blood, taken in a trial of the OX40 agonist ivuxolimab. The CDR3 protein is CASSLGLAGAHEQFF. CDR3 nucleotides: TGTGCCAGCAGCCTTGGACTAGCGGGGGCACATGAGCAGTTCTTC.